Below, one TCR beta chain is given with its context. Libraries were prepared by immunoSEQ multiplex PCR; TCRdb keeps only in-frame clonotypes and omits some of them. The sample contains 100,000 to 150,000 clones, 90% of which appear only once. The record originates from a study of OX40 agonist ivuxolimab in advanced cancers. On the study more broadly: Cancers in dose escalation were hepatocellular, melanoma, renal cell and head and neck.

This receptor was obtained from an adult with an advanced solid tumor such as melanoma, head and neck, liver or kidney cancer. Sequencing used CD4+ or CD8+ T cells sorted from blood, obtained in a trial of the OX40 agonist ivuxolimab.

DNA for the CDR3: TGTGCCAGCAGTTGGAACCGGGGCCGAAACACCGGGGAGCTGTTTTTT. Its translation: CASSWNRGRNTGELFF. The gene calls are TRBV28 and TRBJ2-2; D might be TRBD1 or TRBD2, each matching 5 bases. Trimming cost V 4 bases and J 2 bases, with 14 bases left between them. The CDR3 is 16 amino acids. The V gene's germline CDR1 is MDHEN and CDR2 SYDVKM. Full variable domain (rest looked up from reference TRBV28 and TRBJ2-2): DVKVTQSSRYLVKRTGEKVFLECVQDMDHENMFWYRQDPGLGLRLIYFSYDVKMKEKGDIPEGYSVSREKKERFSLILESASTNQTSMYLCASSWNRGRNTGELFFGEGSRLTVL.